The rows below give T cell receptor beta chains drawn from one sample of a study of blood T cell repertoires in COVID-19. Repertoires were generated with immunoSEQ multiplex PCR, while TCRdb's copy carries only in-frame clones and drops some. Seen here are 300,000 to 400,000 clones, more than 75% observed once, and the top ten hold over 0.9%. The sequenced material came from PBMCs or T cells enriched from blood (not recorded which). These receptors all come from a young woman with acute COVID-19. Both conserved end residues are part of each CDR3. Each record gives: clone size, D gene, V gene, J gene, CDR3 protein, CDR3 DNA. D genes are given only for firm matches. Clone size is given for some rows only: seen once, a few or many times, or a class if the clone is expanded.

clone_size: -; d_call: -; v_call: TRBV3-1/TRBV3-2; j_call: TRBJ1-5; cdr3_aa: CASSQDPRGNQPQHF; cdr3_nt: TGTGCCAGCAGCCAAGATCCCAGGGGCAATCAGCCCCAGCATTTT
clone_size: -; d_call: -; v_call: TRBV5-1; j_call: TRBJ2-2; cdr3_aa: CASSLDGGRTGELFF; cdr3_nt: TGCGCCAGCAGCTTGGACGGGGGTCGGACCGGGGAGCTGTTTTTT
clone_size: -; d_call: -; v_call: TRBV7-6; j_call: TRBJ1-1; cdr3_aa: CASSLPGLGSTEAFF; cdr3_nt: TGTGCCAGCAGCTTACCCGGACTTGGGTCCACTGAAGCTTTCTTT
clone_size: -; d_call: TRBD1; v_call: TRBV5-1; j_call: TRBJ1-6; cdr3_aa: CASSRTGALHNNSPLHF; cdr3_nt: TGCGCCAGCAGCCGGACAGGGGCCCTCCATAATAATTCACCCCTCCACTTT
clone_size: -; d_call: -; v_call: TRBV11-2; j_call: TRBJ2-3; cdr3_aa: CASTRRGNAFMGDTQYF; cdr3_nt: TGTGCCAGCACTCGTCGAGGGAACGCCTTTATGGGAGATACGCAGTATTTT
clone_size: -; d_call: TRBD1; v_call: TRBV6-2/TRBV6-3; j_call: TRBJ1-5; cdr3_aa: CASSRRGESNQPQHF; cdr3_nt: TGTGCCAGCAGCCGCAGGGGGGAGAGCAATCAGCCCCAGCATTTT
clone_size: -; d_call: -; v_call: TRBV11-2; j_call: TRBJ1-6; cdr3_aa: CASSSWDNTNSPLHF; cdr3_nt: TGTGCCAGCAGCTCTTGGGACAATACTAATTCACCCCTCCACTTT
clone_size: -; d_call: -; v_call: TRBV18; j_call: TRBJ1-5; cdr3_aa: CASSLGATSNNQPQHF; cdr3_nt: TGTGCCAGCTCACTAGGGGCGACTTCCAACAATCAGCCCCAGCATTTT
clone_size: -; d_call: -; v_call: TRBV9; j_call: TRBJ1-5; cdr3_aa: CASSEGGKQPQHF; cdr3_nt: TGTGCCAGCAGCGAGGGAGGGAAACAGCCCCAGCATTTT
clone_size: -; d_call: -; v_call: TRBV5-5; j_call: TRBJ1-2; cdr3_aa: CATGGYYYGYTF; cdr3_nt: TGTGCCACCGGCGGATACTACTATGGCTACACCTTC
clone_size: -; d_call: -; v_call: TRBV18; j_call: TRBJ2-2; cdr3_aa: CASSPPVGVRTGELFF; cdr3_nt: TGTGCCAGCTCACCACCGGTAGGGGTGCGCACCGGGGAGCTGTTTTTT
clone_size: once; d_call: TRBD2; v_call: TRBV27; j_call: TRBJ2-7; cdr3_aa: CASSLSWGGGETYEQYF; cdr3_nt: TGTGCCAGCAGTTTATCGTGGGGCGGGGGGGAAACCTACGAGCAGTACTTC
clone_size: -; d_call: -; v_call: TRBV3-1/TRBV3-2; j_call: TRBJ2-1; cdr3_aa: CASSEQGATYNEQFF; cdr3_nt: TGTGCCAGCAGTGAACAGGGAGCCACCTACAATGAGCAGTTCTTC
clone_size: -; d_call: TRBD1; v_call: TRBV7-9; j_call: TRBJ1-3; cdr3_aa: CASSPTQGAGNTIYF; cdr3_nt: TGTGCCAGCAGCCCAACTCAGGGGGCGGGAAACACCATATATTTT
clone_size: once; d_call: -; v_call: TRBV4-1; j_call: TRBJ1-1; cdr3_aa: CASSQGGLMNTEAFF; cdr3_nt: TGCGCCAGCAGCCAAGGGGGACTGATGAACACTGAAGCTTTCTTT
clone_size: -; d_call: TRBD1; v_call: TRBV19; j_call: TRBJ1-6; cdr3_aa: CASSTTGGYGSPLHF; cdr3_nt: TGTGCCAGTTCGACGACAGGGGGCTATGGTTCACCCCTCCACTTT
clone_size: -; d_call: -; v_call: TRBV24-1; j_call: TRBJ1-2; cdr3_aa: CATSAPGEYGYTF; cdr3_nt: TGTGCCACCAGCGCCCCCGGGGAATATGGCTACACCTTC
clone_size: -; d_call: -; v_call: TRBV7-8; j_call: TRBJ2-7; cdr3_aa: CASSMGQAYEQYF; cdr3_nt: TGTGCCAGCAGTATGGGCCAGGCCTACGAGCAGTACTTC
clone_size: -; d_call: TRBD2; v_call: TRBV13; j_call: TRBJ2-1; cdr3_aa: CASSFRGLAGGLEQFF; cdr3_nt: TGTGCCAGCAGCTTCCGAGGACTAGCGGGGGGCCTAGAGCAGTTCTTC
clone_size: -; d_call: TRBD1; v_call: TRBV10-3; j_call: TRBJ2-7; cdr3_aa: CAISESEGQGSITYEQYF; cdr3_nt: TGTGCCATCAGTGAGTCTGAAGGACAGGGATCTATTACCTACGAGCAGTACTTC
clone_size: -; d_call: TRBD2; v_call: TRBV2; j_call: TRBJ2-7; cdr3_aa: CASSAWTSGSYEQYF; cdr3_nt: TGTGCCAGCAGCGCCTGGACTAGCGGCTCCTACGAGCAGTACTTC
clone_size: -; d_call: TRBD1; v_call: TRBV5-6; j_call: TRBJ1-2; cdr3_aa: CASSLGGTGDYGYTF; cdr3_nt: TGTGCCAGCAGCTTGGGCGGAACAGGGGACTATGGCTACACCTTC
clone_size: -; d_call: -; v_call: TRBV6-2/TRBV6-3; j_call: TRBJ1-6; cdr3_aa: CASSYQLTGNSPLHF; cdr3_nt: TGTGCCAGCAGTTACCAGTTAACAGGGAATTCACCCCTCCACTTT
clone_size: -; d_call: TRBD2; v_call: TRBV2; j_call: TRBJ2-3; cdr3_aa: CASRKLAGGYTDTQYF; cdr3_nt: TGTGCCAGCAGAAAACTAGCGGGGGGATACACAGATACGCAGTATTTT
clone_size: few; d_call: TRBD1; v_call: TRBV5-1; j_call: TRBJ2-7; cdr3_aa: CASSWQGAISSYEQYF; cdr3_nt: TGCGCCAGCAGCTGGCAGGGGGCCATAAGCTCCTACGAGCAGTACTTC
clone_size: -; d_call: -; v_call: TRBV30; j_call: TRBJ1-5; cdr3_aa: CAWSVFPEPESNQPQHF; cdr3_nt: TGTGCCTGGAGTGTCTTCCCCGAGCCGGAGAGCAATCAGCCCCAGCATTTT
clone_size: -; d_call: TRBD1; v_call: TRBV19; j_call: TRBJ1-5; cdr3_aa: CASGQGSQPQHF; cdr3_nt: TGTGCCAGTGGACAGGGTTCTCAGCCCCAGCATTTT
clone_size: once; d_call: -; v_call: TRBV27; j_call: TRBJ2-1; cdr3_aa: CASSNLGGGASYNEQFF; cdr3_nt: TGTGCCAGCAGTAATCTTGGAGGGGGGGCCTCCTACAATGAGCAGTTCTTC
clone_size: -; d_call: TRBD1; v_call: TRBV5-5; j_call: TRBJ1-1; cdr3_aa: CASSFFPGGAATEAFF; cdr3_nt: TGTGCCAGCAGCTTCTTCCCAGGGGGCGCGGCCACTGAAGCTTTCTTT
clone_size: -; d_call: -; v_call: TRBV30; j_call: TRBJ2-7; cdr3_aa: CAWRPSKRVAGEQYF; cdr3_nt: TGTGCCTGGAGGCCCAGCAAGCGGGTGGCCGGGGAGCAGTACTTC
clone_size: once; d_call: TRBD1; v_call: TRBV27; j_call: TRBJ2-7; cdr3_aa: CASSFSGTVVYEQYF; cdr3_nt: TGTGCCAGCAGTTTCTCCGGGACAGTCGTCTACGAGCAGTACTTC
clone_size: -; d_call: -; v_call: TRBV5-1; j_call: TRBJ1-1; cdr3_aa: CASSLFPGWSQNTEAFF; cdr3_nt: TGCGCCAGCAGCTTGTTCCCAGGGTGGTCACAGAACACTGAAGCTTTCTTT
clone_size: -; d_call: -; v_call: TRBV29-1; j_call: TRBJ1-1; cdr3_aa: CSVEMRGLATEAFF; cdr3_nt: TGCAGCGTTGAAATGCGCGGGCTAGCCACTGAAGCTTTCTTT
clone_size: -; d_call: -; v_call: TRBV2; j_call: TRBJ1-2; cdr3_aa: CASSGYSPLGYGYTF; cdr3_nt: TGTGCCAGCAGCGGATACAGTCCCCTGGGCTATGGCTACACCTTC
clone_size: -; d_call: -; v_call: TRBV27; j_call: TRBJ1-6; cdr3_aa: CASSLLRGVNSPLHF; cdr3_nt: TGTGCCAGCAGTTTATTAAGGGGCGTAAATTCACCCCTCCACTTT
clone_size: many; d_call: TRBD1; v_call: TRBV7-9; j_call: TRBJ1-1; cdr3_aa: CASSFYRGALFPTEAFF; cdr3_nt: TGTGCCAGCAGCTTTTACAGGGGCGCATTATTTCCCACTGAAGCTTTCTTT
clone_size: -; d_call: TRBD1; v_call: TRBV5-1; j_call: TRBJ1-2; cdr3_aa: CASSLDGQDLFGYTF; cdr3_nt: TGCGCCAGCAGCCTGGACGGACAGGATTTATTCGGCTACACCTTC
clone_size: -; d_call: TRBD1; v_call: TRBV30; j_call: TRBJ1-2; cdr3_aa: CAWSATGAGGYTF; cdr3_nt: TGTGCCTGGAGTGCCACAGGGGCGGGAGGCTACACCTTC
clone_size: -; d_call: TRBD1; v_call: TRBV3-1/TRBV3-2; j_call: TRBJ2-2; cdr3_aa: CASSQKSDRKENTGELFF; cdr3_nt: TGTGCCAGCAGCCAAAAATCGGACAGGAAGGAGAACACCGGGGAGCTGTTTTTT
clone_size: -; d_call: TRBD1; v_call: TRBV19; j_call: TRBJ1-4; cdr3_aa: CASSIGQGNEKLFF; cdr3_nt: TGTGCCAGTAGTATTGGACAGGGGAATGAAAAACTGTTTTTT
clone_size: -; d_call: TRBD1; v_call: TRBV7-2; j_call: TRBJ2-1; cdr3_aa: CASSLGGTGFFNEQFF; cdr3_nt: TGTGCCAGCAGCTTAGGTGGGACAGGGTTCTTCAATGAGCAGTTCTTC
clone_size: -; d_call: -; v_call: TRBV4-3; j_call: TRBJ2-7; cdr3_aa: CASSQGPGYEQYF; cdr3_nt: TGCGCCAGCAGCCAAGGTCCGGGCTACGAGCAGTACTTC
clone_size: -; d_call: TRBD1; v_call: TRBV4-1; j_call: TRBJ2-3; cdr3_aa: CASSQDLGTGNTDTQYF; cdr3_nt: TGCGCCAGCAGCCAAGATCTGGGGACAGGGAACACAGATACGCAGTATTTT